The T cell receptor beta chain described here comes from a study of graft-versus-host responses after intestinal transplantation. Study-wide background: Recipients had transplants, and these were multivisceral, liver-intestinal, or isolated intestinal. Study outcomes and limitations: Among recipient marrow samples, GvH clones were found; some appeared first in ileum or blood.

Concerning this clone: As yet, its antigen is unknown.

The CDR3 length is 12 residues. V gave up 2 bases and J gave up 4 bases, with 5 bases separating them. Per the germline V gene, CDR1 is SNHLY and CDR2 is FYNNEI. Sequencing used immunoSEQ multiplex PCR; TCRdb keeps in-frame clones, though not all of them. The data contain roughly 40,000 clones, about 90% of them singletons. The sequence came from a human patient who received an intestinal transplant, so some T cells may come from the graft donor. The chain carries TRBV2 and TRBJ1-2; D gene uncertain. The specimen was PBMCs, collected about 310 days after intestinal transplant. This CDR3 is CASSELAYGYTF. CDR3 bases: TGTGCCAGCAGTGAACTGGCCTATGGCTACACCTTC.